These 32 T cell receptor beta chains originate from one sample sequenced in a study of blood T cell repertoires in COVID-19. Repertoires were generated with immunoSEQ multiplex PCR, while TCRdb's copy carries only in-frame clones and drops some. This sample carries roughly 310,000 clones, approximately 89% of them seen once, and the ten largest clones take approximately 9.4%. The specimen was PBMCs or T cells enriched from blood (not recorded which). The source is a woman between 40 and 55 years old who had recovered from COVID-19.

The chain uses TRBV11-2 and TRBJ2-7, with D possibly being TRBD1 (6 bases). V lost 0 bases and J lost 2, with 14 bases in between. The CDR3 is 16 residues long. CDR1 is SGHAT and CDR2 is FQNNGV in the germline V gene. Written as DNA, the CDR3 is TGTGCCAGCAGCTTAGATCTCAGGGGCCTACCCTACGAGCAGTACTTC. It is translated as CASSLDLRGLPYEQYF.

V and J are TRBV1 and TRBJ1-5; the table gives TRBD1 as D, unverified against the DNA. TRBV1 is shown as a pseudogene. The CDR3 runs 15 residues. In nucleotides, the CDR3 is TGCACCAGCAGCGACAGGTTACGGTTCAATCAGCCCCAGCATTTT. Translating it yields CTSSDRLRFNQPQHF.

CDR3 in amino acids: CSVGGNSNQPQHF. CDR3 DNA sequence: TGCAGCGTTGGAGGTAATAGCAATCAGCCCCAGCATTTT. The V and J genes are TRBV29-1 and TRBJ1-5; no clear D gene. Trimming pared 4 bases from V and 0 bases from J, leaving 7 bases between. The germline V gene has CDR1 SQVTM and CDR2 ANQGSEA. CDR3 length: 13 amino acids.

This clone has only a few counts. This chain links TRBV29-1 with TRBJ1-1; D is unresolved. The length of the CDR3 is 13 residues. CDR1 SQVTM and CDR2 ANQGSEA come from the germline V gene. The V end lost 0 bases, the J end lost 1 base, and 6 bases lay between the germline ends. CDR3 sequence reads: CSVEDIRNTEAFF. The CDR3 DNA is TGCAGCGTTGAAGATATCAGGAACACTGAAGCTTTCTTT.

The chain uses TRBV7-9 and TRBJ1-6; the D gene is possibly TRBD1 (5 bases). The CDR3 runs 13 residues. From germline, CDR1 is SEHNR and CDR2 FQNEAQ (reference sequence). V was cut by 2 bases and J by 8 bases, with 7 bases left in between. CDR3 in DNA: TGTGCCAGCAGCTTACAGGGCTATTCACCCCTCCACTTT. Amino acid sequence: CASSLQGYSPLHF.

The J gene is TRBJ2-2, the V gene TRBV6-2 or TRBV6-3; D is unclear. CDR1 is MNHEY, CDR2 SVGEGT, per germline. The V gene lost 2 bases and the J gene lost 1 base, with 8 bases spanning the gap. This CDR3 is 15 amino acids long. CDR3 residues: CASSYPSLNTGELFF. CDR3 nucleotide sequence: TGTGCCAGCAGTTACCCGAGCTTGAACACCGGGGAGCTGTTTTTT.

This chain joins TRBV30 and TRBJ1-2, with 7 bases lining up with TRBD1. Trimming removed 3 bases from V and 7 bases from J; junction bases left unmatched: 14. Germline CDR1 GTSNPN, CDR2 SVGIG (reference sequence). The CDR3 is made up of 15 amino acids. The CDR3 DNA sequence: TGTGCCTGGAGCCCCCGAGGGGACAGTATCGGTGGCTACACCTTC. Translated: CAWSPRGDSIGGYTF.

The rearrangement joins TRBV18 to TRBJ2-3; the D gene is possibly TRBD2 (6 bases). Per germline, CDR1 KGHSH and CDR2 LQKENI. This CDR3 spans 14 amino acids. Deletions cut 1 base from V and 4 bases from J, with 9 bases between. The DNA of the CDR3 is TGTGCCAGCTCACCACTGCGGGACGCAGATACGCAGTATTTT. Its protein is CASSPLRDADTQYF.

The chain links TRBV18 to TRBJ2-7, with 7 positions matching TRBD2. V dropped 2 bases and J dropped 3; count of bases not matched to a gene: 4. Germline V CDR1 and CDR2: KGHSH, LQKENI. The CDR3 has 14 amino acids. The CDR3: CASSPGRAHYEQYF. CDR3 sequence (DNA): TGTGCCAGCTCACCAGGGAGGGCTCACTACGAGCAGTACTTC. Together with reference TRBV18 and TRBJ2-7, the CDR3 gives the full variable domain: NAGVMQNPRHLVRRRGQEARLRCSPMKGHSHVYWYRQLPEEGLKFMVYLQKENIIDESGMPKERFSAEFPKEGPSILRIQQVVRGDSAAYFCASSPGRAHYEQYFGPGTRLTVT.

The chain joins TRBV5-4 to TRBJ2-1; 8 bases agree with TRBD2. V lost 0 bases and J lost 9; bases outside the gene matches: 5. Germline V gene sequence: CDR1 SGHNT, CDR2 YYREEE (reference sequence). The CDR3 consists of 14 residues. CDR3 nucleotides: TGTGCCAGCAGCTTGGCGGGGGGGCTGGGTGAGCAGTTCTTC. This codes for CASSLAGGLGEQFF.

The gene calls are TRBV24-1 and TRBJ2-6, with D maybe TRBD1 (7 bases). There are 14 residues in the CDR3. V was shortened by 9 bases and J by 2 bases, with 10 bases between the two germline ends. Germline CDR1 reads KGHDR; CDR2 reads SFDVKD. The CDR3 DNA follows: TGTGCCACCGGAGGGACAGCTGGGGCCAACGTCCTGACTTTC. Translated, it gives CATGGTAGANVLTF.

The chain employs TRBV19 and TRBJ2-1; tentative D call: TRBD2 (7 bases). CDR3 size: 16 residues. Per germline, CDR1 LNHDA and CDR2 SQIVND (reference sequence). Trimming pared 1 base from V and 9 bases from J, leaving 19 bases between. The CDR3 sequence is CASSIGGGLPTSEQFF. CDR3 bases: TGTGCCAGTAGTATAGGAGGGGGACTACCCACTAGTGAGCAGTTCTTC.

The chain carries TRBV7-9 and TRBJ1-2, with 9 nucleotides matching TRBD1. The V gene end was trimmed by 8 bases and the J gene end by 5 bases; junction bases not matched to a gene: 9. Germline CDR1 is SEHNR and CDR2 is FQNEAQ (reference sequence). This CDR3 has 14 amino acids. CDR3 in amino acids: CASSQVGTGYGYTF. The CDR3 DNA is TGTGCCAGCTCGCAAGTCGGGACAGGGTATGGCTACACCTTC.

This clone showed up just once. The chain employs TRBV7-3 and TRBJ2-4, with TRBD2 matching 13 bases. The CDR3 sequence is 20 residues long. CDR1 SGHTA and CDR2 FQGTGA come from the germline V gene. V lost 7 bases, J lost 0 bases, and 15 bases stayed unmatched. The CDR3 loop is CASTLYRLAGGPLAKNIQYF. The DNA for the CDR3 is TGTGCCAGCACCCTTTATAGACTAGCGGGAGGTCCACTAGCCAAAAACATTCAGTACTTC.

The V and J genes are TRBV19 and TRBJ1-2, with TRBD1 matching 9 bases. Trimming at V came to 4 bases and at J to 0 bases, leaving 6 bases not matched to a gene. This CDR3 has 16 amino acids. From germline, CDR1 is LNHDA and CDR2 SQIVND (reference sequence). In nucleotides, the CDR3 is TGTGCCAGTAGTACCCCCGGGACAGGGCCTAACTATGGCTACACCTTC. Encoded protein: CASSTPGTGPNYGYTF.

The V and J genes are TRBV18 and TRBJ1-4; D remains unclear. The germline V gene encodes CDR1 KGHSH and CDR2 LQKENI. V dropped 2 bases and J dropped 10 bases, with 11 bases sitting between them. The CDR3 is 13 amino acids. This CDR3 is CASSPEEYRKLFF. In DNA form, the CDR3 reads TGTGCCAGCTCACCAGAAGAGTACAGAAAACTGTTTTTT.

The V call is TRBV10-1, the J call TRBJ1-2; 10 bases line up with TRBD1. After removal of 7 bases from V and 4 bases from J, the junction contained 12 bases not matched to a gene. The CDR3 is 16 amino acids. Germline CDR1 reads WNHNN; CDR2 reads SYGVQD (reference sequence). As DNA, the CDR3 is TGCGCCAGCAACTGCTCACCGGGACAGGGGATCTATGGCTACACCTTC. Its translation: CASNCSPGQGIYGYTF.

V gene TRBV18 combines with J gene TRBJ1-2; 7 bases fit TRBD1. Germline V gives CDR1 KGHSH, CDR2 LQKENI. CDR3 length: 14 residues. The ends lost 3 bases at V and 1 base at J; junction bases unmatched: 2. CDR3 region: CASSPSGGNYGYTF. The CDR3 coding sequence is TGTGCCAGCTCACCGTCAGGGGGTAACTATGGCTACACCTTC.

The CDR3 bases are TGTGCGGGCAGCTCTGGAAACACCATATATTTT. Amino acids: CAGSSGNTIYF. The chain is built from TRBV28 and TRBJ1-3; no definite D call. The CDR3 is 11 residues long. Germline V gene data show CDR1 as MDHEN and CDR2 as SYDVKM.

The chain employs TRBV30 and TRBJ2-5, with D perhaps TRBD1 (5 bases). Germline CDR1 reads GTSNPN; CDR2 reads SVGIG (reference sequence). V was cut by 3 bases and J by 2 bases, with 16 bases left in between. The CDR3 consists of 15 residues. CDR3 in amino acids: CAWRPTGARQETQYF. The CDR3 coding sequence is TGTGCCTGGAGACCTACAGGAGCCCGACAAGAGACCCAGTACTTC.

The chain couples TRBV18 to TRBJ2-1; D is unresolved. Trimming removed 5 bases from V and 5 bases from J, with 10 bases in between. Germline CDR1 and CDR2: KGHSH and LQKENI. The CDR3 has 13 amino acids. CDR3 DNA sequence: TGTGCCAGCTCATACCAGTTTAACAATGAGCAGTTCTTC. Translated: CASSYQFNNEQFF.

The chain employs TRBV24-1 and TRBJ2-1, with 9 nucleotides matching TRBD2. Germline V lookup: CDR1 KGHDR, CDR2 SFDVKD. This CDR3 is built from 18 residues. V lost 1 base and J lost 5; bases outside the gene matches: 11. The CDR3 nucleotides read TGTGCCACCAGTGATTTAACAACACAAGCGGGAGGAGACAATGAGCAGTTCTTC. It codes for CATSDLTTQAGGDNEQFF.

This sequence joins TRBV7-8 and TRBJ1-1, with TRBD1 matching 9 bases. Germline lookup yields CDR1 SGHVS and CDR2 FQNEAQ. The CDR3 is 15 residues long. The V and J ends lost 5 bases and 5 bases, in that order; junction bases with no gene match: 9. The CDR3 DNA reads TGTGCCAGCAGCCATTGGACAGGGGAAGAGACTGAAGCTTTCTTT. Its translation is CASSHWTGEETEAFF.

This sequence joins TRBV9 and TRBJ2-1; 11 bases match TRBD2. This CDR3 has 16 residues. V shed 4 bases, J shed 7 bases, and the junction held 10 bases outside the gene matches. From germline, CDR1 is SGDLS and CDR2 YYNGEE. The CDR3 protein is CASSPRSGRVGNEQFF. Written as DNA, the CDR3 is TGTGCCAGCAGCCCACGTAGCGGGAGGGTGGGGAATGAGCAGTTCTTC. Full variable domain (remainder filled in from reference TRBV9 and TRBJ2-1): DSGVTQTPKHLITATGQRVTLRCSPRSGDLSVYWYQQSLDQGLQFLIQYYNGEERAKGNILERFSAQQFPDLHSELNLSSLELGDSALYFCASSPRSGRVGNEQFFGPGTRLTVL.

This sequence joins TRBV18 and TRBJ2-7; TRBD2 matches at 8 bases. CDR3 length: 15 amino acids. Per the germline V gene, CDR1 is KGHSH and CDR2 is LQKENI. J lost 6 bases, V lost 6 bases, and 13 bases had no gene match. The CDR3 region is CASSPRAGEGGEQYF. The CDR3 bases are TGTGCCAGCTCCCCTAGAGCGGGGGAGGGGGGCGAGCAGTACTTC.

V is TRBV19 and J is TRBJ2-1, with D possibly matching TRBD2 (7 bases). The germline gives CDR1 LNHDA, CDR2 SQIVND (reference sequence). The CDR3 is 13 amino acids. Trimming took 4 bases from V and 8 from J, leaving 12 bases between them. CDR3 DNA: TGTGCCAGTAGTAGGGGGCGGGGGCATGAGCAGTTCTTC. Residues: CASSRGRGHEQFF. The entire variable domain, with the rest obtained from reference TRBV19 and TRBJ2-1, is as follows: DGGITQSPKYLFRKEGQNVTLSCEQNLNHDAMYWYRQDPGQGLRLIYYSQIVNDFQKGDIAEGYSVSREKKESFPLTVTSAQKNPTAFYLCASSRGRGHEQFFGPGTRLTVL.

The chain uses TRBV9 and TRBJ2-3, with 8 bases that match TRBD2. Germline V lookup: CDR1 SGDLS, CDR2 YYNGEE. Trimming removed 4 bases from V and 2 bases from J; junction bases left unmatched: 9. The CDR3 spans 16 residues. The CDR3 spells CASSIRASGFTDTQYF. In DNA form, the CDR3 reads TGTGCCAGCAGCATCCGGGCTAGCGGGTTCACAGATACGCAGTATTTT.

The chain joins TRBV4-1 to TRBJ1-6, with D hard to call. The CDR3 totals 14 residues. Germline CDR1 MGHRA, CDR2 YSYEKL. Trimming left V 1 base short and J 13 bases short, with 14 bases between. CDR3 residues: CASSQGEGWSPLHF. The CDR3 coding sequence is TGCGCCAGCAGCCAAGGGGAGGGCTGGTCCCCCCTCCACTTT.

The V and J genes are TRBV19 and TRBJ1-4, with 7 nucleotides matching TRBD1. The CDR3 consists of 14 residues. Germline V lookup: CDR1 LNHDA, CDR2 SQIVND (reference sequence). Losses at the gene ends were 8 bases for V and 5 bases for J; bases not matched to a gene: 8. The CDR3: CASRDSRVNEKLFF. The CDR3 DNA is TGTGCCAGTCGGGACAGTAGAGTAAATGAAAAACTGTTTTTT.

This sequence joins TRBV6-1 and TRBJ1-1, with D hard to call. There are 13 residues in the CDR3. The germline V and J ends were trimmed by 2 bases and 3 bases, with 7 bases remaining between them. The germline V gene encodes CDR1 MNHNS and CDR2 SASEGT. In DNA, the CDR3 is TGTGCCAGCAGTGAAAGAGGGTACACTGAAGCTTTCTTT. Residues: CASSERGYTEAFF.

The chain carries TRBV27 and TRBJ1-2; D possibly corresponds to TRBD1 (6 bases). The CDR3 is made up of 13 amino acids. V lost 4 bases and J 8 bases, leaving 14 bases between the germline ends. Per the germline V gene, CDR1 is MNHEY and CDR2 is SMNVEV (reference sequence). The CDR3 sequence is CASSWSGARGYTF. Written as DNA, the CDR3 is TGTGCCAGCAGTTGGTCAGGGGCAAGGGGCTACACCTTC.

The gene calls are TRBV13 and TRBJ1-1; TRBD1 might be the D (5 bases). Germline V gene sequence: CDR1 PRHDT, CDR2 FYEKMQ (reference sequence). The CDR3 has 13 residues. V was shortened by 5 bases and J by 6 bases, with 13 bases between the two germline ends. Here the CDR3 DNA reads TGTGCCAGCAGCCCAATAGGAGGGGCTGAAGCTTTCTTT. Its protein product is CASSPIGGAEAFF.